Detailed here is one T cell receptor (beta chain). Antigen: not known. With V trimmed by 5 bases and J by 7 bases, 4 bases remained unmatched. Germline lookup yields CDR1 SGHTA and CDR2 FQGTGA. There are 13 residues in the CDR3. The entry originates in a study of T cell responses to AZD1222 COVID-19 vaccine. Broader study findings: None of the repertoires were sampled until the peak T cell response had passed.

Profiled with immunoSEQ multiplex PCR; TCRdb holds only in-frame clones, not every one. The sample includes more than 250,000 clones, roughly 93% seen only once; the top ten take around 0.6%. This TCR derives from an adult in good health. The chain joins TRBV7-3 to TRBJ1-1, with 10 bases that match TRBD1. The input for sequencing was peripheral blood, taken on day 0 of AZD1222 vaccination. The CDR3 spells CASSPGQGDEAFF. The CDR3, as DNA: TGTGCCAGCAGCCCAGGACAGGGGGATGAAGCTTTCTTT.